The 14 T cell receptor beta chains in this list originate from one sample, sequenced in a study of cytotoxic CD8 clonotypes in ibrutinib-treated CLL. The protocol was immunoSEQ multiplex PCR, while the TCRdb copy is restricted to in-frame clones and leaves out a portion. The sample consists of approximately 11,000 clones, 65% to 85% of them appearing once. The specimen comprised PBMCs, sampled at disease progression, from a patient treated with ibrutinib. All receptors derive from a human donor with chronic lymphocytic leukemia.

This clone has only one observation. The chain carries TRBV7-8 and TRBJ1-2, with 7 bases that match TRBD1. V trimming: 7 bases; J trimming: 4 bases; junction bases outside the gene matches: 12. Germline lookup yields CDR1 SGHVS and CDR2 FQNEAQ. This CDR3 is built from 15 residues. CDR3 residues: CASKARGLSVYGYTF. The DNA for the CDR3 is TGTGCCAGCAAGGCTAGGGGGCTGAGCGTCTATGGCTACACCTTC.

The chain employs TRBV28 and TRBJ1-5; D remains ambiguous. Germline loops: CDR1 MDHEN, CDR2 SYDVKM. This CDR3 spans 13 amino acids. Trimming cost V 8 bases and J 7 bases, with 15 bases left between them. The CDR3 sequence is CASATLDGQPQHF. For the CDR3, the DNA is TGTGCCAGCGCAACCTTAGACGGCCAGCCCCAGCATTTT.

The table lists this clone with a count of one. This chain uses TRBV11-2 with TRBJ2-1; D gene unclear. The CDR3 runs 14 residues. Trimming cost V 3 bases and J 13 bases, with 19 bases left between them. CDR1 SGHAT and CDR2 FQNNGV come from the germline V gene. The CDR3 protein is CASSFPGSLTTQFF. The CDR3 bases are TGTGCCAGCAGCTTCCCGGGTAGCCTTACTACTCAGTTCTTC.

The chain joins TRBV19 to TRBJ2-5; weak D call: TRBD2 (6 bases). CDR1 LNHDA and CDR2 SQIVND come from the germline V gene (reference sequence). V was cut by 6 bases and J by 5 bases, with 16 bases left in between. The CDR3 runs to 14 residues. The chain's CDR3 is CASSPPSGWETQYF. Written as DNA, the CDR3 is TGTGCCAGTAGCCCCCCCAGCGGGTGGGAGACCCAGTACTTC.

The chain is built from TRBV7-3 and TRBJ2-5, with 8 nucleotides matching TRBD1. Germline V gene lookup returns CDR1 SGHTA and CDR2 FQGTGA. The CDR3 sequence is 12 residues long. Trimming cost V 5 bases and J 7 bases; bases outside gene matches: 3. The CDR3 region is CASSDRGGTQYF. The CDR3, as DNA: TGTGCCAGCAGCGACAGGGGAGGGACCCAGTACTTC.

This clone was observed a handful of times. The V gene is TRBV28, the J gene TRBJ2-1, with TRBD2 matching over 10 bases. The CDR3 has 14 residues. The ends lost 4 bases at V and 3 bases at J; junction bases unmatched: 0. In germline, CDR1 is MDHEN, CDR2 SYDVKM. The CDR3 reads CASSWTSGYNEQFF. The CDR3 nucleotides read TGTGCCAGCAGTTGGACTAGCGGCTACAATGAGCAGTTCTTC.

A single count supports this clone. The CDR3 coding sequence is TGTGCCAGCAGCTTCGTCCAGGGCTCTGGAAACACCATATATTTT. Translation gives CASSFVQGSGNTIYF. This chain links TRBV7-9 with TRBJ1-3; a weak D match, TRBD1 (5 bases). V shed 3 bases and J shed 0 bases, with 9 bases lying between them. The CDR3 loop spans 15 amino acids. CDR1 and CDR2 from the germline V gene are SEHNR and FQNEAQ (reference sequence). The full variable domain, completed using reference TRBV7-9 and TRBJ1-3, is DTGVSQNPRHKITKRGQNVTFRCDPISEHNRLYWYRQTLGQGPEFLTYFQNEAQLEKSRLLSDRFSAERPKGSFSTLEIQRTEQGDSAMYLCASSFVQGSGNTIYFGEGSWLTVV.

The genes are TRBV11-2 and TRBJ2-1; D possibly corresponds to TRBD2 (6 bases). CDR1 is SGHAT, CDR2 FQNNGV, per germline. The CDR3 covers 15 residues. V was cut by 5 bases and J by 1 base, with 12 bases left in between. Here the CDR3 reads CASSISGVSYNEQFF. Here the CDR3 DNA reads TGTGCCAGCAGCATTAGCGGAGTTTCCTACAATGAGCAGTTCTTC.

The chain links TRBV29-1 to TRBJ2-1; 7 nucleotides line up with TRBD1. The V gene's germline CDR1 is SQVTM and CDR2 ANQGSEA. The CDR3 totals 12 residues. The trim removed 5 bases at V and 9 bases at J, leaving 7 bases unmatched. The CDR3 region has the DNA TGCAGCGTTCGGACAGGAGGTGGTGAGCAGTTCTTC. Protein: CSVRTGGGEQFF.

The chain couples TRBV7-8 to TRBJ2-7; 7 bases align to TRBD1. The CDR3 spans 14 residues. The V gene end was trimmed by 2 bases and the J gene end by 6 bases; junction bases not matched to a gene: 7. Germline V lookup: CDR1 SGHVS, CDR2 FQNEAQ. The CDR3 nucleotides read TGTGCCAGCAGCTTACAGGGGGTTCGTGGCGAGCAGTACTTC. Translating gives CASSLQGVRGEQYF.

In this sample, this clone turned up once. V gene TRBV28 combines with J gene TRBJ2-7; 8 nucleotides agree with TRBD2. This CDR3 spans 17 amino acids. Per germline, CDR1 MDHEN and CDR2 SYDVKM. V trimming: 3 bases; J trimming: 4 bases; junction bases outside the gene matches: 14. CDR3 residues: CASSFQHAGGQPYEQYF. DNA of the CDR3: TGTGCCAGCAGTTTTCAACACGCGGGAGGACAGCCATACGAGCAGTACTTC.

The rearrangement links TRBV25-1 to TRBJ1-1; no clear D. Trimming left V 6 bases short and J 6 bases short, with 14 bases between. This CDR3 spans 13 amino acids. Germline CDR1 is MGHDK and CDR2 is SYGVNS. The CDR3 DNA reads TGTGCCAGCAGATCGCCTCATTGGTCTGAAGCTTTCTTT. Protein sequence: CASRSPHWSEAFF.

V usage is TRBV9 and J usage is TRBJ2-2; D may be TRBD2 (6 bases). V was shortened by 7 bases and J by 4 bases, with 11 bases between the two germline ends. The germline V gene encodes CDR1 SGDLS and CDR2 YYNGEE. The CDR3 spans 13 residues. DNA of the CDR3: TGTGCCAGCGGCGGGGACGGCACCGGGGAGCTGTTTTTT. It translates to CASGGDGTGELFF.

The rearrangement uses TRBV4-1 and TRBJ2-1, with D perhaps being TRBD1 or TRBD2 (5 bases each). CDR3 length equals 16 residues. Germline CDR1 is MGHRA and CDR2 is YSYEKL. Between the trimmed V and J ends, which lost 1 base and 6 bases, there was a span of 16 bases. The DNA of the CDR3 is TGCGCCAGCAGCCAAGTTGGGCGTCTGAGGGGCAATGAGCAGTTCTTC. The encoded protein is CASSQVGRLRGNEQFF.